Below are 10 T cell receptor beta chains sequenced from a single sample in a study of blood T cell repertoires in COVID-19. Measured with immunoSEQ multiplex PCR; TCRdb has only the in-frame clones, and not every one. The table has approximately 90,000 clones, roughly 84% seen once; the top ten hold 9.5% to 15%. The sample was peripheral blood. These receptors all come from a human donor in a cohort sampled during active COVID-19.

V and J are TRBV4-1 and TRBJ2-1; D gene ambiguous. Trimming stripped 3 bases from V and 0 bases from J, with 12 bases between. Germline V gives CDR1 MGHRA, CDR2 YSYEKL. This CDR3 has 16 residues. CDR3 sequence (DNA): TGCGCCAGCAGCCACAGACTGGCTAACTCCTACAATGAGCAGTTCTTC. It specifies CASSHRLANSYNEQFF.

About this clone: Compared with germline, one end of the junction differs, possibly owing to a read error. The chain couples TRBV19 to TRBJ1-2; the D is unclear. This CDR3 is built from 17 residues. Germline CDR1 reads LNHDA; CDR2 reads SQIVND (reference sequence). The CDR3 region has the DNA TGTGCCAATAGTATCAGGTCAGCTACTCCGCTACCCTATGGCTACACCTTC. This gives the protein CANSIRSATPLPYGYTF.

This rearrangement joins TRBV4-2 to TRBJ2-3; 16 bases are a match to TRBD2. The CDR3 extends over 18 amino acids. The germline gives CDR1 LGHNA, CDR2 YNFKEQ. V shed 6 bases, J shed 3 bases, and the junction held 9 bases outside the gene matches. For the CDR3, the DNA is TGTGCCAGCAGTCCGGGACTAGCGGGAGGGCCGGGAACAGATACGCAGTATTTT. This sequence encodes CASSPGLAGGPGTDTQYF.

The chain employs TRBV7-2 and TRBJ2-7; 7 nucleotides match TRBD2. Germline V gives CDR1 SGHTA, CDR2 FQGNSA. The trim removed 5 bases at V and 4 bases at J, leaving 5 bases unmatched. This CDR3 is 13 amino acids long. CDR3 amino acids: CASSPRAGYEQYF. The CDR3 nucleotides read TGTGCCAGCAGCCCCAGAGCGGGGTACGAGCAGTACTTC.

This clone was found once. V gene TRBV27 combines with J gene TRBJ2-7; 8 bases match TRBD1. Germline V lookup: CDR1 MNHEY, CDR2 SMNVEV (reference sequence). The ends lost 4 bases at V and 4 bases at J; junction bases unmatched: 9. The CDR3 spans 15 residues. The CDR3 protein is CASSWSGQGNYEQYF. The CDR3 bases are TGTGCCAGCAGTTGGTCCGGACAGGGCAATTACGAGCAGTACTTC.

The V and J genes are TRBV7-8 and TRBJ1-5, with D possibly being TRBD1 (5 bases). V dropped 6 bases and J dropped 1 base, with 13 bases sitting between them. Per germline, CDR1 SGHVS and CDR2 FQNEAQ. CDR3 length: 15 residues. The CDR3 here is CASSFSGGSNQPQHF. As DNA, the CDR3 is TGTGCCAGCAGTTTCTCGGGGGGGAGCAATCAGCCCCAGCATTTT.

The chain links TRBV6-5 to TRBJ1-4; perhaps TRBD1 as D (6 bases). Germline values: CDR1 MNHEY, CDR2 SVGAGI. The CDR3 consists of 15 residues. The V gene lost 8 bases and the J gene lost 4 bases, with 17 bases spanning the gap. The CDR3 protein is CASSTQGTGNEKLFF. The CDR3 DNA is TGTGCCAGCTCCACCCAGGGGACGGGTAATGAAAAACTGTTTTTT.

This clone has just one count. V gene TRBV3-1 (or the pseudogene TRBV3-2) combines with J gene TRBJ2-1, with TRBD1 matching 8 bases. V lost 3 bases and J lost 6; bases outside the gene matches: 7. Germline CDR1 is LGHDT and CDR2 is YNNKEL (reference sequence). The CDR3 runs to 15 residues. This CDR3 is CASSQDHRGINEQFF. CDR3 bases: TGTGCCAGCAGCCAGGACCACAGGGGGATCAATGAGCAGTTCTTC.

This clone was observed once. This chain connects TRBV19 to TRBJ2-2; 8 bases are a match to TRBD2. The CDR3 totals 16 residues. The germline V gene has CDR1 LNHDA and CDR2 SQIVND (reference sequence). V dropped 7 bases and J dropped 5; count of bases not matched to a gene: 12. CDR3 sequence reads: CASTNFGGAGTGELFF. The CDR3 coding sequence is TGTGCCAGTACCAATTTCGGGGGGGCGGGGACCGGGGAGCTGTTTTTT.

The CDR3 here is CASSEFRGPYEQYF. The CDR3, as DNA: TGTGCCAGCAGTGAGTTCAGGGGACCCTACGAGCAGTACTTC. The chain has TRBV2 and TRBJ2-7; TRBD1 is a possible D gene (6 bases). V lost 3 bases and J 2 bases, leaving 11 bases between the germline ends. The CDR3 has 14 amino acids. Germline CDR1 and CDR2: SNHLY and FYNNEI.